This TCR beta chain comes out of a study of T cells after yellow fever vaccination. Study conclusions and caveats: A large majority of primary-vaccination clones showed up again after the booster (about 97% CD4, around 85% CD8). Repertoires obtained by FACS sorting could include abundant clonotypes that entered as contaminants from the bulk population.

Turning to this clonotype: Its matching antigen is unknown.

TCRdb re-derived calls from the 5' RACE reads in MiXCR, one entry per CDR3 protein. Seen here are approximately 160,000 distinct CDR3 sequences, 7% to 10% observed once, and the top ten hold roughly 33%. The CDR3 has 11 residues. V was trimmed by 2 bases and J by 8 bases, leaving 5 bases between them. Looked up from germline, CDR1 is SGHNT and CDR2 is YYREEE (reference sequence). The sequence came from a man aged 18 to 35 who received the YFV17D yellow fever vaccine. The chain carries TRBV5-4 and TRBJ2-1; no firm D call. The sample consisted of CD8+ T cells sorted from PBMCs, taken 45 days after the yellow fever booster vaccination. DNA for the CDR3: TGTGCCAGCAGCTTACTGGATGAGCAGTTCTTC. Amino acid sequence: CASSLLDEQFF.